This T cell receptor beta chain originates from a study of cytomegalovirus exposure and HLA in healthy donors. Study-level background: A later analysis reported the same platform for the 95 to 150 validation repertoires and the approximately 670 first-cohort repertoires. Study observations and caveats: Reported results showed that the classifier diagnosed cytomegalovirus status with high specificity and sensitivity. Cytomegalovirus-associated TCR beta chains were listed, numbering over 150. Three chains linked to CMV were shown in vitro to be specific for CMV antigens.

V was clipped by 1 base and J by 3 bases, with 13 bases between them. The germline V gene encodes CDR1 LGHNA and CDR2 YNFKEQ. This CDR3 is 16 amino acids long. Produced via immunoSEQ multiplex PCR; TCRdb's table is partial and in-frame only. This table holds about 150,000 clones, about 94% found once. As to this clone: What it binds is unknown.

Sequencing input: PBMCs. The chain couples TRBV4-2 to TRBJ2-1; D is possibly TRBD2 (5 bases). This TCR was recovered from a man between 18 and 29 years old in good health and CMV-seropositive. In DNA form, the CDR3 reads TGTGCCAGCAGCCAAGCGAGGGCTACCGTCTACAATGAGCAGTTCTTC. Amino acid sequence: CASSQARATVYNEQFF.